This is a list of T cell receptor beta chains from one sample in a study of Graves' ophthalmopathy and Graves' hyperthyroidism. From the multiplex PCR reads, TCRdb called clonotypes with MiXCR, one entry per CDR3 protein. The sample records roughly 420,000 distinct CDR3 sequences, around 21% being singletons. The specimen was peripheral blood. All receptors derive from a young woman with stable Graves' hyperthyroidism. CDR3s include the opening cysteine and the closing phenylalanine or tryptophan. D genes are given only for firm matches. Not every row has a clone size; where given, it reads once, few, many or a size class.

TRBD1	TRBV2	TRBJ1-1	many	TGTGCCAGCAGTCCCCCCAGGGGGCATGGAGCTTTCTTT	CASSPPRGHGAFF
-	TRBV5-4	TRBJ2-2	many	TGTGCCAGCACCGCTCCGAGTTCCGGGGAGCTGTTTTTT	CASTAPSSGELFF
-	TRBV5-1	TRBJ1-3	few	TGCGCCAGCAACCTGGACGGGAACTCTGGAAACACCATATATTTT	CASNLDGNSGNTIYF
-	TRBV19	TRBJ2-7	many	TGTGCCAGTAGTATAGGGGCCGGGAACTACGAGCAGTACTTC	CASSIGAGNYEQYF
TRBD2	TRBV12-3/TRBV12-4	TRBJ2-7	many	TGTGCCAGCAGGAAACTAGCGGGAGAGGCCCCCTCCTACGAGCAGTACTTC	CASRKLAGEAPSYEQYF
-	TRBV6-1	TRBJ2-7	-	TGTGCCAGCATAGACAGGCACTCCTACGAGCAGTACTTC	CASIDRHSYEQYF
TRBD1	TRBV6-5	TRBJ2-7	many	TGTGCCAGCAGTCCACAGGGGAACGAGCAGTACTTC	CASSPQGNEQYF
-	TRBV14	TRBJ2-5	-	TGTGCCAGCAGCCAAGTGGCGTCAGAGACCCAGTACTTC	CASSQVASETQYF
-	TRBV12-3/TRBV12-4	TRBJ1-2	many	TGTGCCAGCAGTTTAAACACCGGGGGCTACACCTTC	CASSLNTGGYTF
-	TRBV11-2	TRBJ2-7	-	TGTGCCAGCAGCTCCTCTCCGACCTCGGGCTACGAGCAGTACTTC	CASSSSPTSGYEQYF
-	TRBV5-1	TRBJ2-5	-	TGCGCCAGCAGCCCGGATCCGGGACGAAGGGAAGAGACCCAGTACTTC	CASSPDPGRREETQYF
-	TRBV27	TRBJ1-1	many	TGTGCCAGCAGTTTTTCTCCGAGCGGTAGAATGAACACTGAAGCTTTCTTT	CASSFSPSGRMNTEAFF
TRBD1	TRBV7-9	TRBJ2-5	many	TGTGCCAGCAGCTTAGGGGGGACAGGGAGAGAGACCCAGTACTTC	CASSLGGTGRETQYF
-	TRBV28	TRBJ2-7	many	TGTGCCAGCAGCCGTAACGTTATACAGGGAAGGCAGTACTTC	CASSRNVIQGRQYF
-	TRBV24-1	TRBJ2-2	many	TGTGCCACCAGTGATTCCCTCACCTTAGGGATCGGGGAGCTGTTTTTT	CATSDSLTLGIGELFF
TRBD1	TRBV30	TRBJ1-2	many	TGTGCCGAGGGACAGAAACAAGGCTTTAACTATGGCTACACCTTC	CAEGQKQGFNYGYTF
-	TRBV7-2	TRBJ1-1	many	TGTGCCAGCAGCTTACCGGGGATGTTCAAAGCTTTCTTT	CASSLPGMFKAFF
-	TRBV13	TRBJ1-2	many	TGTGCCAGCAGCTTTCGGGGAGGTGGGAACTATGGCTACACCTTC	CASSFRGGGNYGYTF
-	TRBV20-1	TRBJ1-1	-	TGCAGTGCTCGGGCGGTGTACACTGAAGCTTTCTTT	CSARAVYTEAFF
-	TRBV6-5	TRBJ2-7	medium-sized	TGTGCCAGCGGGGAGGACAGACGGCGGGGGGAGCAGTACTTC	CASGEDRRRGEQYF
-	TRBV28	TRBJ1-2	-	TGTGCCAGCAGTCCCCCTACAGGGACCTATGGCTACACCTTC	CASSPPTGTYGYTF
-	TRBV20-1	TRBJ2-5	-	TGCAGTGCTAATCCCAGGGGGGGAGAGACCCAGTACTTC	CSANPRGGETQYF
-	TRBV6-1	TRBJ2-5	many	TGTGCCAGCAGTGAAGGGGTAGGGTCAATCCAAGAGACCCAGTACTTC	CASSEGVGSIQETQYF
-	TRBV2	TRBJ1-1	many	TGTGCCAGCATGACACAAATGAACACTGAAGCTTTCTTT	CASMTQMNTEAFF
-	TRBV24-1	TRBJ2-5	few	TGTGCCACCAGTGATATAAGACGAGGTTGGGAGACCCAGTACTTC	CATSDIRRGWETQYF
-	TRBV3-1	TRBJ2-2	many	TGTGCCAGCAGCCAAGCCGGGGAGCTGTTTTTT	CASSQAGELFF
-	TRBV28	TRBJ2-5	few	TGTGCCAGCAGTACGTTGCCGGGACCTCAGTACTTC	CASSTLPGPQYF
-	TRBV19	TRBJ1-6	-	TGTGCCAGTAGTGGATCCTCCGGCTATAATTCACCCCTCCACTTT	CASSGSSGYNSPLHF
-	TRBV11-2	TRBJ2-2	many	TGTGCCAGCAGCTTAGAGTGGGGAACCGGGGAGCTGTTTTTT	CASSLEWGTGELFF
-	TRBV20-1	TRBJ2-6	many	TGCAGTGCTAGAGATCTGCGTCAGATCTCTGGGGCCAACGTCCTGACTTTC	CSARDLRQISGANVLTF
-	TRBV5-1	TRBJ1-2	-	TGCGCCAGCAGCTCGGGCGGAGGGCGACAGTCAGATAACTATGGCTACACCTTC	CASSSGGGRQSDNYGYTF
TRBD1	TRBV7-2	TRBJ2-2	many	TGTGCCAGCAGCTTAGCGGACAGGGCCGGGGAGCTGTTTTTT	CASSLADRAGELFF
-	TRBV6-1	TRBJ2-6	-	TGTGCCAGCAGACTGCTCCTAAGCTCTGGGGCCAACGTCCTGACTTTC	CASRLLLSSGANVLTF
-	TRBV28	TRBJ2-5	many	TGTGCCAGCAGTTTTCAAAAGCTAAGCATTGAGACCCAGTACTTC	CASSFQKLSIETQYF
TRBD2	TRBV7-2	TRBJ2-5	many	TGTGCCAGCAGCCCCGGGGTCACTAGCGGGAGGTATCAAGAGACCCAGTACTTC	CASSPGVTSGRYQETQYF
-	TRBV3-1	TRBJ2-5	many	TGTGCCAGCAGCCAAGAGAGGAGGCAAGAGACCCAGTACTTC	CASSQERRQETQYF
-	TRBV19	TRBJ1-1	-	TGTGCCAGTAGTAGGAACAGGGCTGAAGGCACTGAAGCTTTCTTT	CASSRNRAEGTEAFF
-	TRBV3-1	TRBJ1-1	many	TGTGCCAGCAGCAGGGCGGTTGAAGCTTTCTTT	CASSRAVEAFF
TRBD1	TRBV6-2/TRBV6-3	TRBJ2-5	many	TGTGCCCATGGGGACAGGGAACAAGAGACCCAGTACTTC	CAHGDREQETQYF
TRBD2	TRBV7-8	TRBJ2-5	few	TGTGCCAGCAGCTTACCTAGCGGGAGAGGGGAGACCCAGTACTTC	CASSLPSGRGETQYF
-	TRBV12-3/TRBV12-4	TRBJ2-5	-	TGTGCCAGCAGTTTAAGTGTAAAGGAGACCCAGTACTTC	CASSLSVKETQYF
TRBD1	TRBV11-2	TRBJ1-1	many	TGTGCCAGCAGCATGACAGGGGGAGGTGGCACTGAAGCTTTCTTT	CASSMTGGGGTEAFF
TRBD1	TRBV4-3	TRBJ2-7	-	TGCGCCAGCAGCCAAGATGTGGGACAGGCTGACTACGAGCAGTACTTC	CASSQDVGQADYEQYF
TRBD2	TRBV24-1	TRBJ2-5	many	TGTGCCACCAGTGGGTTTATCACTAGCGGACAAGAGACCCAGTACTTC	CATSGFITSGQETQYF
-	TRBV20-1	TRBJ1-1	many	TGCAGTGCTAGAGATGGGGAGCTGAACACTGAAGCTTTCTTT	CSARDGELNTEAFF
-	TRBV20-1	TRBJ1-5	many	TGCAGTGCTAGGACAGCTCAGGGTCAGCCCCAGCATTTT	CSARTAQGQPQHF
TRBD2	TRBV27	TRBJ2-7	few	TGTGCCAGCAGTCTCTCAGGCAGCGGGGGGTTTTACGAGCAGTACTTC	CASSLSGSGGFYEQYF
-	TRBV6-2/TRBV6-3	TRBJ2-7	-	TGTGCCAGCAGTTACCGACCTTGGCAAGACAACTCCTACGAGCAGTACTTC	CASSYRPWQDNSYEQYF
-	TRBV6-1	TRBJ1-1	few	TGTGCCAGCAGTAAACGCCAGGGAGAAGCTTTCTTT	CASSKRQGEAFF
TRBD2	TRBV20-1	TRBJ2-7	many	TGCAGTGCTAATCCCGCTGGACTAGCGGGAGTTTTGTACGAGCAGTACTTC	CSANPAGLAGVLYEQYF
-	TRBV24-1	TRBJ2-7	-	TGTGCCACCAGTCGGGACTCTCGGGAGCAGTACTTC	CATSRDSREQYF
TRBD1	TRBV7-9	TRBJ1-1	many	TGTGCCAGCAGCCTGACAGGGGCCACGAACACTGAAGCTTTCTTT	CASSLTGATNTEAFF
-	TRBV19	TRBJ1-5	many	TGTGCCAGTAGTGTCCGGGACCTGGGCAATCAGCCCCAGCATTTT	CASSVRDLGNQPQHF
TRBD1	TRBV6-1	TRBJ2-7	-	TGTTCCAGCAGTCGACAGGGGTTCTACGAGCAGTACTTC	CSSSRQGFYEQYF
TRBD1	TRBV5-1	TRBJ2-7	-	TGCGCCAGCAGCTTGGAGGGGGCAGGATCCTCCTACGAGCAGTACTTC	CASSLEGAGSSYEQYF
-	TRBV11-3	TRBJ2-2	few	TGTGCCAGCAGCAGAAGAGGGATGAGCGGGGAGCTGTTTTTT	CASSRRGMSGELFF
TRBD1	TRBV30	TRBJ1-1	-	TGTGCCTGGAGGACAGGGTCGATGAACACTGAAGCTTTCTTT	CAWRTGSMNTEAFF